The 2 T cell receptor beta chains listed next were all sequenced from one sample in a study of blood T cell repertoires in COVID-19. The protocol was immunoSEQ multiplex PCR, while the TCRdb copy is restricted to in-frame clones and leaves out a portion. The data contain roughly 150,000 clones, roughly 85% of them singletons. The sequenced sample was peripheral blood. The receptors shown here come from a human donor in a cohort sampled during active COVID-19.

The CDR3 DNA follows: TGTGCCAGCAGCCGACAGGGCACCTACGAGCAGTACTTC. Its protein is CASSRQGTYEQYF. The gene calls are TRBV6-5 and TRBJ2-7; 7 bases are a match to TRBD1. The J segment lost 2 bases and the V segment lost 6 bases, leaving 4 bases of the junction unmatched. The CDR3 runs to 13 residues. From germline, CDR1 is MNHEY and CDR2 SVGAGI.

CDR3 sequence reads: CASSQDKRTGPFLSYEQYF. The CDR3 DNA reads TGTGCCAGCAGCCAAGATAAAAGAACAGGCCCCTTTCTCTCCTACGAGCAGTACTTC. This chain uses TRBV3-1 (or the pseudogene TRBV3-2) with TRBJ2-7; perhaps TRBD1 as D (5 bases). Looked up from germline, CDR1 is LGHDT and CDR2 is YNNKEL (reference sequence). The CDR3 loop spans 19 amino acids. V was shortened by 0 bases and J by 0 bases, with 21 bases between the two germline ends.